Listed below are T cell receptor beta chains from one sample, sequenced in a study of T cells in Graves' hyperthyroidism and ophthalmopathy. TCRdb redid the calling of the multiplex PCR reads with MiXCR, one entry per CDR3 protein. The repertoire holds 450,000 to 650,000 distinct CDR3 sequences, with under 20% as singletons. Sequenced sample: blood. Receptors originate from a woman under 30 with Graves' ophthalmopathy. CDR3s include the opening cysteine and the closing phenylalanine or tryptophan. Each record gives: D gene, V gene, J gene, clone size, CDR3 DNA, CDR3 protein. The D gene is left open where the match is weak. Not every row has a clone size; where given, it reads once, few, many or a size class.

D gene: NA
V gene: TRBV6-1
J gene: TRBJ1-6
clone size: NA
CDR3 DNA: TGTGCCAGCAGCGCAATCAGGGGTTTTAATTCACCCCTCCACTTT
CDR3 protein: CASSAIRGFNSPLHF

D gene: NA
V gene: TRBV7-8
J gene: TRBJ2-5
clone size: many
CDR3 DNA: TGTGCCAGCAGACCTCCCGTAAGGACAGCGGAGGGAGAGACCCAGTACTTC
CDR3 protein: CASRPPVRTAEGETQYF

D gene: NA
V gene: TRBV5-6
J gene: TRBJ1-1
clone size: many
CDR3 DNA: TGTGCCAGCAGCTTGTTTGGCAGTATCATCCTAGGGGAAGCTTTCTTT
CDR3 protein: CASSLFGSIILGEAFF

D gene: TRBD1
V gene: TRBV11-2
J gene: TRBJ2-7
clone size: many
CDR3 DNA: TGTGCCAGCAGAAGGACAGGGTTCGACGAGCAGTACTTC
CDR3 protein: CASRRTGFDEQYF

D gene: NA
V gene: TRBV6-1
J gene: TRBJ1-2
clone size: NA
CDR3 DNA: TGTGCCAGCAGTGTTCCGACGGTCGCAGTCCGATATGGCTACACCTTC
CDR3 protein: CASSVPTVAVRYGYTF

D gene: NA
V gene: TRBV3-1
J gene: TRBJ2-1
clone size: many
CDR3 DNA: TGTGCCAGCAGCCGGGTTGCATTGAATGAGCAGTTCTTC
CDR3 protein: CASSRVALNEQFF

D gene: NA
V gene: TRBV7-9
J gene: TRBJ2-7
clone size: few
CDR3 DNA: TGTGCCAGCAGCTGGGGCGACGAGCAGTACTTC
CDR3 protein: CASSWGDEQYF

D gene: NA
V gene: TRBV3-1
J gene: TRBJ1-2
clone size: many
CDR3 DNA: TGTGCCAGCAGCCTGCCCGACGGGGTCACTGGGAGCTACACCTTC
CDR3 protein: CASSLPDGVTGSYTF

D gene: TRBD2
V gene: TRBV28
J gene: TRBJ2-1
clone size: few
CDR3 DNA: TGTGCCAGCAGTCCAAGGAGCGGGGGGGGGGTGGATGAGCAGTTCTTC
CDR3 protein: CASSPRSGGGVDEQFF

D gene: NA
V gene: TRBV30
J gene: TRBJ2-2
clone size: NA
CDR3 DNA: TGTGCCTGGAGTGTAGGGCGGAACACCGGGGAGCTGTTTTTT
CDR3 protein: CAWSVGRNTGELFF

D gene: NA
V gene: TRBV7-3
J gene: TRBJ1-1
clone size: many
CDR3 DNA: TGTGCCAGCAGCAAGACAGGACGGGGCAACACTGAAGCTTTCTTT
CDR3 protein: CASSKTGRGNTEAFF

D gene: NA
V gene: TRBV9
J gene: TRBJ1-6
clone size: NA
CDR3 DNA: TGTGCCAGCAGCGTAGACGGGACGGCGATTTCGCCCCTCCACTTT
CDR3 protein: CASSVDGTAISPLHF

D gene: TRBD1
V gene: TRBV5-8
J gene: TRBJ1-5
clone size: many
CDR3 DNA: TGTGCCAGCAGCTGGGGGACAGGGAGCAATCAGCCCCAGCATTTT
CDR3 protein: CASSWGTGSNQPQHF